The 31 T cell receptor beta chains in this list originate from one sample, sequenced in a study of T-cell memory formation after mild COVID-19 (dated by TCRdb to about 2021). The library was prepared using 5' RACE. Sequencer: Illumina NovaSeq 6000. The public reads were quality trimmed at Q25 with fastp and then assembled into clones with MiXCR by TCRdb, keeping productive beta chains. Rows with a matching CDR3 protein are joined into one entry that keeps the most common DNA and genes. The sample table records fewer than 650,000 distinct CDR3 sequences; 15% to 20% of these occur just once. In total, the top ten clones hold roughly 7.7% of the sample. The sample was PBMCs or a T cell subset sorted from them (not recorded which). These TCRs come from an adult woman who had mild COVID-19 (a few samples of this study predate the infection). The sample titles of this study are shuffled in the database, so cell type and time point are left out; the donor was told from shared clones.

This clonotype was recorded at least ten times. The chain employs TRBV12-3 or TRBV12-4 and TRBJ2-4, with D uncertain. The CDR3 extends over 15 amino acids. V lost 2 bases to trimming and J lost 0 bases, with 8 bases between them. CDR3 protein: CASSLLLGAKNIQYF. Written as DNA, the CDR3 is TGTGCCAGCAGTTTACTCTTGGGAGCCAAAAACATTCAGTACTTC.

V is TRBV6-5 and J is TRBJ2-1; possible D gene TRBD2, 7 bases. Germline V gives CDR1 MNHEY, CDR2 SVGAGI. This CDR3 region has 14 residues. The V end was cut by 6 bases, the J end by 7 bases, with 16 bases between. CDR3 bases: TGTGCCAGCAGCGCCCGGGGGGCGTTAAATGAGCAGTTCTTC. Protein: CASSARGALNEQFF.

This clonotype was seen more than once but under ten times. The CDR3 loop is CASSPREAASGHRYF. The DNA for the CDR3 is TGTGCCAGCAGCCCCCGGGAGGCAGCATCAGGTCATCGGTACTTC. The chain recombines TRBV7-9 with TRBJ2-7, with 7 bases lining up with TRBD2. V lost 5 bases to trimming and J lost 12 bases; unmatched junction nucleotides: 19. In germline, CDR1 is SEHNR, CDR2 FQNEAQ (reference sequence). The CDR3 contains 15 residues. The full variable domain, its missing parts supplied by reference TRBV7-9 and TRBJ2-7, is DTGVSQNPRHKITKRGQNVTFRCDPISEHNRLYWYRQTLGQGPEFLTYFQNEAQLEKSRLLSDRFSAERPKGSFSTLEIQRTEQGDSAMYLCASSPREAASGHRYFGPGTRLTVT.

This clonotype was observed a few times. The V and J genes are TRBV6-2 or TRBV6-3 and TRBJ2-1; 7 bases match TRBD1. The CDR3 consists of 12 residues. V shed 5 bases and J 9 bases; nucleotides not matched to a gene: 4. Germline CDR1 MNHEY, CDR2 SVGEGT. Written as DNA, the CDR3 is TGTGCCAGCAGTCAGGGACAGCGTGAGCAGTTCTTC. This codes for CASSQGQREQFF.

In this sample, this clonotype turned up a few times. The CDR3 nucleotides read TGTGCCACCAGTGCCCATAGCGGGAGCCCCGAGGATACGCAGTATTTT. Protein product: CATSAHSGSPEDTQYF. J is TRBJ2-3 and V is TRBV24-1; TRBD2 matches at 9 bases. Trimming took 5 bases from V and 6 from J; bases not matched to a gene: 11. The CDR3 covers 16 residues. Germline V CDR1 and CDR2: KGHDR, SFDVKD.

J is TRBJ1-1 and V is TRBV7-2; a weak D match, TRBD1 (5 bases). Between the trimmed V and J ends, which lost 0 bases and 0 bases, there was a span of 17 bases. There are 18 residues in the CDR3. Germline-derived CDR1 and CDR2 are SGHTA and FQGNSA. CDR3 bases: TGTGCCAGCAGCTTAGCGCTAAAGGAGGGGCGCGTGAACACTGAAGCTTTCTTT. The encoded protein is CASSLALKEGRVNTEAFF.

This clonotype occurred a few times. This chain joins TRBV20-1 and TRBJ1-5; a possible D gene is TRBD1 (5 bases). CDR3 size: 16 residues. CDR1 is DFQATT and CDR2 is SNEGSKA in the germline V gene (reference sequence). With 1 base removed from V and 0 bases from J, the gap between germline ends came to 13 bases. The CDR3 reads CSARVGGIYSNQPQHF. The CDR3 DNA reads as TGCAGTGCTAGAGTTGGGGGGATCTATAGCAATCAGCCCCAGCATTTT.

This clonotype occurred many times. The gene calls are TRBV12-3 or TRBV12-4 and TRBJ2-2, with D perhaps TRBD2 (6 bases). The V end lost 8 bases, the J end lost 6 bases, and 19 bases lay between the germline ends. This CDR3 region has 15 residues. The CDR3 spells CASAGGVSFPGELFF. The CDR3 region has the DNA TGTGCCAGCGCTGGCGGGGTGTCTTTCCCCGGGGAGCTGTTTTTT.

This clonotype was counted a few times. V is TRBV5-1 and J is TRBJ2-6, with no clear D. The CDR3 runs to 15 residues. V was cut by 3 bases and J by 2 bases, with 9 bases left in between. Germline V gene sequence: CDR1 SGHRS, CDR2 YFSETQ. In DNA, the CDR3 is TGCGCCAGCAGCTCGCGGACGCCTGGGGCCAACGTCCTGACTTTC. Its translation is CASSSRTPGANVLTF.

V usage is TRBV20-1 and J usage is TRBJ2-3; 13 nucleotides match TRBD2. V shed 6 bases and J 0 bases; nucleotides not matched to a gene: 6. The germline V gene has CDR1 DFQATT and CDR2 SNEGSKA (reference sequence). The CDR3 loop spans 16 amino acids. The CDR3 sequence is CSAILAGGRSTDTQYF. The CDR3 nucleotides read TGCAGTGCCATACTAGCGGGGGGGCGAAGCACAGATACGCAGTATTTT.

This chain connects TRBV12-3 or TRBV12-4 to TRBJ2-7, with 9 bases aligning to TRBD1. The CDR3 runs to 14 residues. Trimming at V came to 7 bases and at J to 4 bases, leaving 8 bases not matched to a gene. The CDR3 nucleotides are TGTGCCAGCAACCGACAGGGGGGATTATACGAGCAGTACTTC. This translates into CASNRQGGLYEQYF.

This clonotype appeared a few times. The genes are TRBV5-4 and TRBJ2-5; TRBD1 might be the D (6 bases). The CDR3 extends over 14 amino acids. Germline lookup yields CDR1 SGHNT and CDR2 YYREEE (reference sequence). Between the trimmed V and J ends, which lost 3 bases and 5 bases, there was a span of 14 bases. As DNA, the CDR3 is TGTGCCAGCAGCTACCGACAGGTGGAGGAGACCCAGTACTTC. The encoded protein is CASSYRQVEETQYF.

This clonotype was observed a handful of times. J is TRBJ1-2 and V is TRBV2; perhaps TRBD1 as D (5 bases). CDR3 length: 16 amino acids. V was shortened by 5 bases and J by 4 bases, with 20 bases between the two germline ends. Germline V CDR1 and CDR2: SNHLY, FYNNEI. CDR3 sequence reads: CASSSGAGVSVYGYTF. CDR3 bases: TGTGCCAGCAGTTCCGGCGCGGGGGTAAGCGTCTATGGCTACACCTTC.

The rearrangement links TRBV20-1 to TRBJ2-4; D is unresolved. V was pared by 6 bases and J by 1 base, with 7 bases between. CDR3 length: 12 residues. Per the germline V gene, CDR1 is DFQATT and CDR2 is SNEGSKA (reference sequence). The chain's CDR3 is CSAPRAKNIQYF. The CDR3 DNA is TGCAGTGCGCCGAGGGCCAAAAACATTCAGTACTTC.

In this sample, this clonotype turned up a few times. The chain links TRBV6-5 to TRBJ2-3; D is unresolved. Germline V gene data show CDR1 as MNHEY and CDR2 as SVGAGI. The CDR3 totals 15 residues. Trimming shortened V by 0 bases and J by 4 bases, and 11 bases separated the two germline ends. CDR3 region: CASSYSRRPADTQYF. CDR3 DNA sequence: TGTGCCAGCAGTTACTCGAGGCGTCCGGCAGATACGCAGTATTTT.

CDR3 residues: CASSSLPVGEQFF. DNA for the CDR3: TGTGCCAGCAGTTCCCTTCCCGTGGGTGAGCAGTTCTTC. The rearrangement uses TRBV6-5 and TRBJ2-1; D is unclear. The CDR3 length is 13 residues. With 4 bases removed from V and 9 bases from J, the gap between germline ends came to 13 bases. Germline assignment: CDR1 MNHEY and CDR2 SVGAGI.

The genes are TRBV6-5 and TRBJ1-6; D call uncertain. V lost 4 bases and J 8 bases, leaving 6 bases between the germline ends. CDR1 and CDR2 (germline): MNHEY, SVGAGI. The CDR3 length is 12 residues. The CDR3 nucleotides read TGTGCCAGCAGTTTCTCTTATTCACCCCTCCACTTT. Translating it yields CASSFSYSPLHF.

V is TRBV23-1 and J is TRBJ1-5; D is unresolved. TRBV23-1 is an ORF; its function is uncertain. The CDR3 covers 16 residues. The V end lost 0 bases, the J end lost 3 bases, and 12 bases lay between the germline ends. The CDR3 reads CASSQSTRPVNQPQHF. The CDR3 DNA is TGCGCCAGCAGTCAATCAACCCGACCCGTCAATCAGCCCCAGCATTTT.

The V and J genes are TRBV7-2 and TRBJ2-1; TRBD2 matches 8 bases. Germline assignment: CDR1 SGHTA and CDR2 FQGNSA. Losses at the gene ends were 5 bases for V and 4 bases for J; bases not matched to a gene: 13. This CDR3 spans 17 amino acids. Written as DNA, the CDR3 is TGTGCCAGCAGCCCCCGGGAGGGCGTGGTGGGATACAATGAGCAGTTCTTC. Amino acid sequence: CASSPREGVVGYNEQFF.

The chain recombines TRBV5-1 with TRBJ2-1, with TRBD2 matching 7 bases. There are 20 residues in the CDR3. Trimming took 4 bases from V and 4 from J; bases not matched to a gene: 23. Germline assignment: CDR1 SGHRS and CDR2 YFSETQ. The CDR3 sequence: CASSRSFQRDIPCPYNEQFF. For the CDR3, the DNA is TGCGCCAGCAGCCGGAGTTTCCAGCGGGATATCCCATGTCCTTACAATGAGCAGTTCTTC.

V and J are TRBV29-1 and TRBJ2-7, with D uncertain. Trimming cost V 2 bases and J 1 base, with 6 bases left between them. CDR3 length: 12 amino acids. CDR1 SQVTM and CDR2 ANQGSEA come from the germline V gene. In nucleotides, the CDR3 is TGCAGCGTTGAAAATCGGTCCTACGAGCAGTACTTC. Translating it yields CSVENRSYEQYF.

The chain links TRBV4-3 to TRBJ1-1, with D possibly matching TRBD1 (5 bases). Germline CDR1 LGHNA, CDR2 YSLEER. The CDR3 has 13 amino acids. V was pared by 6 bases and J by 1 base, with 9 bases between. The CDR3 here is CASRRRGNTEAFF. CDR3 DNA sequence: TGCGCCAGCAGACGAAGGGGGAACACTGAAGCTTTCTTT.

The V gene is TRBV4-2, the J gene TRBJ2-7, with D tentatively TRBD2 (5 bases). V dropped 4 bases and J dropped 7 bases, with 14 bases sitting between them. Germline lookup yields CDR1 LGHNA and CDR2 YNFKEQ. The CDR3 consists of 13 residues. The CDR3 nucleotides read TGTGCCAGCAGCCCCCCAGCACCGGGAGAGCAGTACTTC. Amino acid sequence: CASSPPAPGEQYF.

This chain connects TRBV12-3 or TRBV12-4 to TRBJ1-6; no clear D. This CDR3 has 15 amino acids. Trimming stripped 1 base from V and 3 bases from J, with 7 bases between. CDR3 protein: CASSLGGFYNSPLHF. CDR3 DNA sequence: TGTGCCAGCAGTTTAGGAGGGTTCTATAATTCACCCCTCCACTTT.

The chain has TRBV12-3 or TRBV12-4 and TRBJ1-5; 8 bases line up with TRBD1. There are 16 residues in the CDR3. J was trimmed by 7 bases and V by 4 bases; bases with no gene match: 12. The CDR3 reads CASSSRTGRVGQPQHF. The CDR3 coding sequence is TGTGCCAGCAGTTCGAGGACAGGGAGAGTAGGGCAGCCCCAGCATTTT.

In its sample, this clonotype was seen a few times. The chain is built from TRBV18 and TRBJ2-7; perhaps TRBD2 as D (5 bases). V dropped 2 bases and J dropped 3 bases, with 11 bases sitting between them. The CDR3 loop spans 14 amino acids. The germline gives CDR1 KGHSH, CDR2 LQKENI. The CDR3 sequence is CASSPVTTRYEQYF. In DNA, the CDR3 is TGTGCCAGCTCACCAGTGACTACCCGCTACGAGCAGTACTTC.

In its sample, this clonotype was seen a few times. The CDR3 DNA reads as TGTGCCATCACCCTTACAGGGAGGTGGGTCTACGAGCAGTACTTC. Translated, it gives CAITLTGRWVYEQYF. The V call is TRBV10-3, the J call TRBJ2-7; D possibly uses TRBD1 or TRBD2 (6 bases each). Trimming removed 7 bases from V and 3 bases from J, with 19 bases in between. CDR1 is ENHRY and CDR2 is SYGVKD in the germline V gene. This CDR3 region has 15 residues.

This clonotype was picked up a small number of times. The chain combines TRBV12-3 or TRBV12-4 with TRBJ2-1; 9 nucleotides line up with TRBD1. The CDR3 runs to 15 residues. The V gene end was trimmed by 8 bases and the J gene end by 6 bases; junction bases not matched to a gene: 11. The CDR3 DNA sequence: TGTGCCAGCTCAGACCCGGGACAGGGTATCAATGAGCAGTTCTTC. Translation gives CASSDPGQGINEQFF.

This clonotype was counted between two and nine times. The rearrangement uses TRBV20-1 and TRBJ1-4; perhaps TRBD1 as D (5 bases). In germline, CDR1 is DFQATT, CDR2 SNEGSKA (reference sequence). The V gene lost 5 bases and the J gene lost 8 bases, with 15 bases spanning the gap. This CDR3 region has 13 residues. The CDR3 is CSAQRGAEEKLFF. CDR3 sequence (DNA): TGCAGTGCTCAGCGCGGGGCCGAGGAAAAACTGTTTTTT.

The chain has TRBV30 and TRBJ2-7; tentative D call: TRBD2 (7 bases). Per the germline V gene, CDR1 is GTSNPN and CDR2 is SVGIG (reference sequence). The V end lost 0 bases, the J end lost 2 bases, and 14 bases lay between the germline ends. CDR3 length equals 15 residues. CDR3 in amino acids: CAWSVWGGSPYEQYF. CDR3 coding DNA: TGTGCCTGGAGTGTGTGGGGGGGCTCCCCCTACGAGCAGTACTTC.

The rearrangement joins TRBV12-3 or TRBV12-4 to TRBJ1-2; tentative D call: TRBD1 (6 bases). The V end was cut by 6 bases, the J end by 3 bases, with 11 bases between. The CDR3 runs to 13 residues. CDR3: CASRTDSHYGYTF. CDR3 coding DNA: TGTGCCAGCAGGACGGACAGCCACTATGGCTACACCTTC.